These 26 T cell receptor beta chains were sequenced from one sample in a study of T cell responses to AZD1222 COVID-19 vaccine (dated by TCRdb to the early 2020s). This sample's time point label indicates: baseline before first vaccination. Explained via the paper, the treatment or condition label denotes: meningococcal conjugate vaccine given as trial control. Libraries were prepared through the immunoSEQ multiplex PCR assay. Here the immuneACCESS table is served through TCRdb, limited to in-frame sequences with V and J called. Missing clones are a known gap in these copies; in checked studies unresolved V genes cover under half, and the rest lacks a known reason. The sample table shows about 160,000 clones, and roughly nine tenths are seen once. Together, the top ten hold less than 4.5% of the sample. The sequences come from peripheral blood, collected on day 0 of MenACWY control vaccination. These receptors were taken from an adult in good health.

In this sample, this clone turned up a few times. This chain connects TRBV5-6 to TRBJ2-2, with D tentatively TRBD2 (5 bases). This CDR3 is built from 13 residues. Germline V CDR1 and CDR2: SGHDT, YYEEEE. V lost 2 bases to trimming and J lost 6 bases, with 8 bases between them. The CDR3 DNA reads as TGTGCCAGCAGCTTAGCGGTACCCGGGGAGCTGTTTTTT. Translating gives CASSLAVPGELFF.

CDR3 residues: CATSSGAWQGASPFGYTF. DNA of the CDR3: TGTGCCACCAGCAGTGGGGCCTGGCAGGGGGCCTCTCCGTTTGGCTACACCTTC. V is TRBV15 and J is TRBJ1-2; 8 nucleotides match TRBD1. With 3 bases clipped from V and 7 bases from J, the junction kept 19 bases outside the gene matches. This CDR3 spans 18 amino acids. Per germline, CDR1 LNHNV and CDR2 YYDKDF (reference sequence). The complete variable domain, with remaining parts taken from reference TRBV15 and TRBJ1-2, reads DAMVIQNPRYQVTQFGKPVTLSCSQTLNHNVMYWYQQKSSQAPKLLFHYYDKDFNNEADTPDNFQSRRPNTSFCFLDIRSPGLGDTAMYLCATSSGAWQGASPFGYTFGSGTRLTVV.

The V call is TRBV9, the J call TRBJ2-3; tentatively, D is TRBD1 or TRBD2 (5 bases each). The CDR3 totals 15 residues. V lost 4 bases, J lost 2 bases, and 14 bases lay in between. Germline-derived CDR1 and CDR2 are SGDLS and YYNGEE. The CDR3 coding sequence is TGTGCCAGCAGCACTGGGGCGGGTCTCACAGATACGCAGTATTTT. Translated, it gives CASSTGAGLTDTQYF.

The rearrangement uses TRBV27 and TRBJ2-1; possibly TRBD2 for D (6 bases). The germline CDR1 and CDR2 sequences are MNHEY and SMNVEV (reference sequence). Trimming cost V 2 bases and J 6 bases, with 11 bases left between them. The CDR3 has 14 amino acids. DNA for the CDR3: TGTGCCAGCAGTTTAAGTGGGAGGACCAATGAGCAGTTCTTC. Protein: CASSLSGRTNEQFF.

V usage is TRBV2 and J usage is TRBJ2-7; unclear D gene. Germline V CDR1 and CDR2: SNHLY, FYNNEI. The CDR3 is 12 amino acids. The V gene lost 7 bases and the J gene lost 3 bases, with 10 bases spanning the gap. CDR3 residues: CASIGRLYEQYF. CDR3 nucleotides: TGTGCCAGCATCGGCCGACTCTACGAGCAGTACTTC.

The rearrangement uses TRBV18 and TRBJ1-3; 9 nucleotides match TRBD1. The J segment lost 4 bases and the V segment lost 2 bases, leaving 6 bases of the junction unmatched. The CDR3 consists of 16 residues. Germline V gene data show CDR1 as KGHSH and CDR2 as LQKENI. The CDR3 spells CASSPFRDRDGNTIYF. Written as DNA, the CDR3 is TGTGCCAGCTCACCATTCCGGGACAGGGACGGAAACACCATATATTTT.

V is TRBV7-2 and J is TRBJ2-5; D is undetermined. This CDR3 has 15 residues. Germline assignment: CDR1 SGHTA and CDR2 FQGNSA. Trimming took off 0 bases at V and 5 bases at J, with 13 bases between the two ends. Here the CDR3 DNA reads TGTGCCAGCAGCTTAGCGCGCGGCACCTGGGAGACCCAGTACTTC. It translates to CASSLARGTWETQYF.

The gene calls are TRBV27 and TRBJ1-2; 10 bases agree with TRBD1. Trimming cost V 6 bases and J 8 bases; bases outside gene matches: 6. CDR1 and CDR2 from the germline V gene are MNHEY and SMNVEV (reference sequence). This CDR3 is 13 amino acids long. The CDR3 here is CASRLDRGQGYTF. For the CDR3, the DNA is TGTGCCAGCAGACTAGACAGGGGGCAAGGCTACACCTTC.

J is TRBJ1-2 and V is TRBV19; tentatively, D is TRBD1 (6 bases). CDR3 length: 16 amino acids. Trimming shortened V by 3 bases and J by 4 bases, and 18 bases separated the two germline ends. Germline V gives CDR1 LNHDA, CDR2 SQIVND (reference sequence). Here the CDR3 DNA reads TGTGCCAGTAGTATTGAGGGTCGACAGGCCACCTATGGCTACACCTTC. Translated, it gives CASSIEGRQATYGYTF.

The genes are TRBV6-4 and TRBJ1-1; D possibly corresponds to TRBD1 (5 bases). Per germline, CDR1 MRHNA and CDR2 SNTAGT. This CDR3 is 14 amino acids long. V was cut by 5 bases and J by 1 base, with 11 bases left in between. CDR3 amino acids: CASSSGFGNTEAFF. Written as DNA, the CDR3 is TGTGCCAGCAGTTCAGGGTTCGGGAACACTGAAGCTTTCTTT.

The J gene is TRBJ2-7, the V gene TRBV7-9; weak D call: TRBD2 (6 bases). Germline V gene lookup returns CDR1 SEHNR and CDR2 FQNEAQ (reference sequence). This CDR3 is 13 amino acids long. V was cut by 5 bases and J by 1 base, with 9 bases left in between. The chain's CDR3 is CASSPGTSYEQYF. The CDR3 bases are TGTGCCAGCAGCCCCGGGACTTCCTACGAGCAGTACTTC.

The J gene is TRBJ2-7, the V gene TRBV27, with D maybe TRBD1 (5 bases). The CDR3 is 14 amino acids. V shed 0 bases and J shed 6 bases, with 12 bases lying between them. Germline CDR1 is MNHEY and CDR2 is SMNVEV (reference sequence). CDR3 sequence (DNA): TGTGCCAGCAGTTTATCGATAGTTACAGGCGAGCAGTACTTC. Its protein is CASSLSIVTGEQYF.

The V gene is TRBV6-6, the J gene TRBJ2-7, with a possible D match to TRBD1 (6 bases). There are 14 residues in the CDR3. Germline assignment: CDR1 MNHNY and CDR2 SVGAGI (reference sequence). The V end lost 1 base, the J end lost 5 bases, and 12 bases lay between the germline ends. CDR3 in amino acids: CASSYYTGYHEQYF. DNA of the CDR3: TGTGCCAGCAGTTACTATACAGGGTACCACGAGCAGTACTTC.

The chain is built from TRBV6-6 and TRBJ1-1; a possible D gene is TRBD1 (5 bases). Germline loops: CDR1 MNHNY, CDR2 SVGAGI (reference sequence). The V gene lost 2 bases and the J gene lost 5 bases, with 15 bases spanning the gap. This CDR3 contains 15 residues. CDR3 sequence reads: CASSYGTYGVTEAFF. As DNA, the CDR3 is TGTGCCAGCAGTTACGGGACCTACGGGGTTACTGAAGCTTTCTTT.

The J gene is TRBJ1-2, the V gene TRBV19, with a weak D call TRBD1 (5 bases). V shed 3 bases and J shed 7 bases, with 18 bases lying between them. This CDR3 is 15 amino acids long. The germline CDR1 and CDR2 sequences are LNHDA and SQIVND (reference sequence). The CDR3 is CASSIFLRGGGGYTF. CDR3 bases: TGTGCCAGTAGTATCTTCTTGCGGGGCGGAGGTGGCTACACCTTC.

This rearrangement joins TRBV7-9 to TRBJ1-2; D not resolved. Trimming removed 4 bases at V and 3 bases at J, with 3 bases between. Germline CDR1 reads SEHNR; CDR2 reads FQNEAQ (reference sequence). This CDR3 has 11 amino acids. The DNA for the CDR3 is TGTGCCAGCAGCTGGTACTATGGCTACACCTTC. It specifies CASSWYYGYTF.

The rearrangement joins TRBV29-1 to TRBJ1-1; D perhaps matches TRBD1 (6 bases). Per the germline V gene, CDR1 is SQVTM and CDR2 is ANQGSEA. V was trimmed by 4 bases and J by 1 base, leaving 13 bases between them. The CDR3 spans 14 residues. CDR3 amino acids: CSVGGQRGNTEAFF. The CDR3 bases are TGCAGCGTTGGTGGACAGAGAGGGAACACTGAAGCTTTCTTT.

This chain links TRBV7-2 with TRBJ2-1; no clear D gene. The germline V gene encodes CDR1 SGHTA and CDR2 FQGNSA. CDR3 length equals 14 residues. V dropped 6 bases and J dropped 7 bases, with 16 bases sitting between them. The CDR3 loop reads CASSFRARSNEQFF. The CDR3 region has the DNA TGTGCCAGCAGTTTTAGGGCCCGGTCGAATGAGCAGTTCTTC.

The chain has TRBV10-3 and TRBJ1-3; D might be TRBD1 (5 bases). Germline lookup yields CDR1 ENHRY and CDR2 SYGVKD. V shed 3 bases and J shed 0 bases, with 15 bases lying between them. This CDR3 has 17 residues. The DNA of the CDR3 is TGTGCCATCAGTGACCAAAGAAGACAGAGCTCTGGAAACACCATATATTTT. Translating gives CAISDQRRQSSGNTIYF.

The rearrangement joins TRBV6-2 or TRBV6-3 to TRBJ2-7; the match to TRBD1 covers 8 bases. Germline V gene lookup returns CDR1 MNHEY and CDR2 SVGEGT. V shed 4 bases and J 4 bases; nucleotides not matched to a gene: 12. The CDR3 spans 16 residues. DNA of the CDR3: TGTGCCAGCAGTTTCCGCCTGGACAGGGTATCGTACGAGCAGTACTTC. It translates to CASSFRLDRVSYEQYF.

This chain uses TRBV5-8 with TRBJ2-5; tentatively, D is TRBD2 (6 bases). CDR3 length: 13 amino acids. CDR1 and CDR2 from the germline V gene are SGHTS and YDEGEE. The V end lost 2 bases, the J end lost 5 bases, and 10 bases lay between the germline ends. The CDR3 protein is CASSFHRGETQYF. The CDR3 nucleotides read TGTGCCAGCAGCTTTCACCGGGGGGAGACCCAGTACTTC. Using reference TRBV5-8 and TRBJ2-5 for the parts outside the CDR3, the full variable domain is EAGVTQSPTHLIKTRGQQATLRCSPISGHTSVYWYQQALGLGLQFLLWYDEGEERNRGNFPPRFSGRQFPNYSSELNVNALELEDSALYLCASSFHRGETQYFGPGTRLLVL.

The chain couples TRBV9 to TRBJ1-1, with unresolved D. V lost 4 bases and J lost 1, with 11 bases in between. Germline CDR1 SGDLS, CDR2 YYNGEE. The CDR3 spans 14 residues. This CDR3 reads CASSPRIWNTEAFF. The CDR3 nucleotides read TGTGCCAGCAGCCCCAGGATCTGGAACACTGAAGCTTTCTTT.

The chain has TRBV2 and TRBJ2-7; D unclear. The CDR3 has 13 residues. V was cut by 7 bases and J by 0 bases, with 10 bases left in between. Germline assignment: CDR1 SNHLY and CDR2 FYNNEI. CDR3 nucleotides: TGTGCCAGCATGAGAGAGAACTCCTACGAGCAGTACTTC. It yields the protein CASMRENSYEQYF.

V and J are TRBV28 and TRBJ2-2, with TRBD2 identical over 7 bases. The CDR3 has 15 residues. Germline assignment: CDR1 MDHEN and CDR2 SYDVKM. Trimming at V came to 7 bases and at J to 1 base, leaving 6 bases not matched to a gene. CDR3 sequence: CASNRGGWNTGELFF. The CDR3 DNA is TGTGCCAGCAACCGGGGAGGGTGGAACACCGGGGAGCTGTTTTTT. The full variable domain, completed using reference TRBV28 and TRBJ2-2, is DVKVTQSSRYLVKRTGEKVFLECVQDMDHENMFWYRQDPGLGLRLIYFSYDVKMKEKGDIPEGYSVSREKKERFSLILESASTNQTSMYLCASNRGGWNTGELFFGEGSRLTVL.

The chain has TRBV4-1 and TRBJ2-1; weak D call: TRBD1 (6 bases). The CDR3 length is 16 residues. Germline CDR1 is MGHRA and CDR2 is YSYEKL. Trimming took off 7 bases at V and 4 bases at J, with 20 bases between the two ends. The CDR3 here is CASTTGLTGTYNEQFF. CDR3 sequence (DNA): TGCGCCAGCACAACAGGCCTGACGGGGACATACAATGAGCAGTTCTTC.

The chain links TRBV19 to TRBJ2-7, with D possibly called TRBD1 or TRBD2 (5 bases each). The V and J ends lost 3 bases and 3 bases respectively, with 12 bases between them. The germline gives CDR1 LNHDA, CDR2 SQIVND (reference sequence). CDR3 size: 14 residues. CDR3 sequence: CASSMERGFYEQYF. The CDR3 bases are TGTGCCAGTAGTATGGAGAGGGGCTTCTACGAGCAGTACTTC. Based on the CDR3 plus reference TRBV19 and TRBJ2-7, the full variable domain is DGGITQSPKYLFRKEGQNVTLSCEQNLNHDAMYWYRQDPGQGLRLIYYSQIVNDFQKGDIAEGYSVSREKKESFPLTVTSAQKNPTAFYLCASSMERGFYEQYFGPGTRLTVT.